These T cell receptor beta chains were read from a single sample in a study of T-cell reconstitution after alpha-beta-depleted transplantation in children. MiXCR, run by TCRdb on the PCR reads, gives a single entry per CDR3 protein. The data show 550,000 to 800,000 distinct CDR3 sequences, about an eighth seen once. The specimen comprised PBMCs, sampled before TCRalphabeta/CD19-depleted stem cell transplant. The source is a girl aged 2-10 years with congenital amegakaryocytic thrombocytopenia, due to receive a stem cell transplant. The CDR3 runs from the conserved cysteine through the conserved F or W. A D gene is named only where the DNA matches it firmly. For some rows the clone size is stated as once, few or many, or as a class when expanded; others skip it.

TRBJ2-2,.,TRBV27,few,CASSFSRVDTGELFF,TGTGCCAGCAGTTTCTCCAGGGTGGATACCGGGGAGCTGTTTTTT
TRBJ2-3,TRBD2,TRBV6-1,.,CASMGSGSTDTQYF,TGTGCCAGCATGGGTAGCGGGAGTACAGATACGCAGTATTTT
TRBJ2-2,TRBD2,TRBV7-6,.,CASSSTELAGDRTGELFF,TGTGCCAGCAGTTCCACCGAGCTAGCGGGAGATAGGACCGGGGAGCTGTTTTTT
TRBJ2-7,TRBD2,TRBV20-1,few,CSARDREGPAPYEQYF,TGCAGTGCTAGAGATCGGGAGGGCCCGGCTCCTTACGAGCAGTACTTC
TRBJ1-3,TRBD1,TRBV7-6,.,CASSRRNRGTEISGNTIYF,TGTGCCAGCAGCCGGAGAAATAGGGGGACAGAAATCTCTGGAAACACCATATATTTT
TRBJ2-2,.,TRBV10-3,.,CATRYGVDTGELFF,TGTGCCACCCGGTACGGGGTAGACACCGGGGAGCTGTTTTTT
TRBJ2-7,.,TRBV7-8,few,CASTIGVGLIDEQYF,TGTGCCAGCACCATCGGGGTCGGGCTCATCGACGAGCAGTACTTC
TRBJ2-3,.,TRBV5-1,.,CASSQNHLGGGLDTQYF,TGCGCCAGCAGCCAGAATCACCTGGGGGGCGGATTGGATACGCAGTATTTT
TRBJ2-7,TRBD2,TRBV10-3,many,CAIAAGLADTYEQYF,TGTGCCATCGCAGCAGGACTAGCGGACACCTACGAGCAGTACTTC
TRBJ2-3,TRBD1,TRBV20-1,.,CSASGQGGTDTQYF,TGCAGTGCGTCGGGACAGGGGGGCACAGATACGCAGTATTTT
TRBJ2-2,.,TRBV27,few,CASSFVSDLLNTGELFF,TGTGCCAGCAGTTTTGTATCCGATCTCTTAAACACCGGGGAGCTGTTTTTT
TRBJ2-3,TRBD1,TRBV10-3,many,CAIRAADRGDTQYF,TGTGCCATCAGAGCGGCAGACAGGGGCGATACGCAGTATTTT
TRBJ2-5,TRBD1,TRBV5-8,once,CASSKTLGQPREAQYF,TGTGCCAGCAGCAAAACTTTGGGACAGCCAAGAGAGGCCCAGTACTTC
TRBJ2-3,.,TRBV4-1,many,CASSQGERTDTQYF,TGCGCCAGCAGCCAAGGGGAACGCACAGATACGCAGTATTTT
TRBJ2-3,TRBD2,TRBV7-3,many,CASSLEGSGRTDTQYF,TGTGCCAGCAGCTTAGAGGGTAGCGGGAGGACGGATACGCAGTATTTT
TRBJ2-1,TRBD2,TRBV4-1,many,CASSQPTLLAGGPNGSYNEQFF,TGCGCCAGCAGCCAACCCACCCTACTAGCGGGAGGGCCTAATGGATCCTACAATGAGCAGTTCTTC
TRBJ2-1,TRBD1,TRBV18,once,CASSRQGTPYNEQFF,TGTGCCAGCTCACGACAGGGCACCCCCTACAATGAGCAGTTCTTC
TRBJ2-7,.,TRBV5-1,many,CASSLGSDYYEQYF,TGCGCCAGCAGCTTGGGGTCAGACTACTACGAGCAGTACTTC
TRBJ1-5,.,TRBV24-1,many,CATSDQDQPQHF,TGTGCCACCAGTGATCAGGATCAGCCCCAGCATTTT